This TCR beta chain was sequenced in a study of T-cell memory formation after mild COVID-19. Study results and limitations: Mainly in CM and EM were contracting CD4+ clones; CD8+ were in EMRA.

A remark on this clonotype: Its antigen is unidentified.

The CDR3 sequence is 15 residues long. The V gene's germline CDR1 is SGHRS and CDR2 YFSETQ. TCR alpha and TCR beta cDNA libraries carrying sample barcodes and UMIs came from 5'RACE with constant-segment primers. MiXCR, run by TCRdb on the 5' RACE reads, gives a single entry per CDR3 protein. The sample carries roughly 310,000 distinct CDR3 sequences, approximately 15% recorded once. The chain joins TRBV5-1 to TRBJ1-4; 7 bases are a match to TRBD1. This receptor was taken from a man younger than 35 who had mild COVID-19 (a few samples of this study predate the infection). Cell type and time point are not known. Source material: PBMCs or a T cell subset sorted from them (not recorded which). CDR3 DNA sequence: TGCGTTGGCAGCTTGGTGGGACAGCCCAATGAAAAACTGTTTTTT. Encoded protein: CVGSLVGQPNEKLFF.